The rows below give T cell receptor beta chains drawn from one sample of a study of blood T cell repertoires in COVID-19. This table comes from immunoSEQ multiplex PCR, and its TCRdb copy is limited to in-frame clones, with some not included. The table lists about 96,000 clones, about four fifths of them singletons, with around 15% in the top ten. Sequences were obtained from peripheral blood. These TCRs come from a woman in her sixties with acute or convalescent COVID-19. Each CDR3 is given with its conserved first and last residue. D genes are given only for firm matches. Expanded clones get a size class; other rows say once, few or many, or leave the size out.

V	size	J	D	DNA	CDR3
TRBV5-1	-	TRBJ2-1	-	TGCGCCAGCGGAGGGGCCTCCTACAATGAGCAGTTCTTC	CASGGASYNEQFF
TRBV30	-	TRBJ2-1	TRBD2	TGTGCCTGGAAGTTAGCGGGGGGGCTATCGGCTAATGAGCAGTTCTTC	CAWKLAGGLSANEQFF
TRBV2	few	TRBJ1-1	-	TGTGCCAGCAGTGAAGCGCTGACAGGATTGAACACTGAAGCTTTCTTT	CASSEALTGLNTEAFF
TRBV19	-	TRBJ2-1	TRBD2	TGTGCCAGTACCCCGGATGTGGGGAGGGCCTACAATGAGCAGTTCTTC	CASTPDVGRAYNEQFF
TRBV2	few	TRBJ1-6	-	TGTGCCAGCAGTGACCGGCGGGCCCATAATAATTCACCCCTCCACTTT	CASSDRRAHNNSPLHF
TRBV2	-	TRBJ1-2	-	TGTGCCAGCAATCGGAACTATGGCTACACCTTC	CASNRNYGYTF
TRBV6-1	-	TRBJ1-2	TRBD1	TGTGCCAGCAGTGAACCCGGGACAGGGAGCTACACCTTC	CASSEPGTGSYTF
TRBV11-1	few	TRBJ1-2	-	TGTGCCAGCAGCTCCGGGACGGGGGACTATGGCTACACCTTC	CASSSGTGDYGYTF
TRBV6-6	-	TRBJ2-7	-	TGTGCCAGCAGTTACCCCAGCGGCGGCTCCTACGAGCAGTACTTC	CASSYPSGGSYEQYF
TRBV27	-	TRBJ2-1	TRBD2	TGTGCCAGCAGTTCGGCCGGGACTAGCGGTTACAATGAGCAGTTCTTC	CASSSAGTSGYNEQFF
TRBV7-9	-	TRBJ1-4	-	TGTGCCAGCAGCTCCCAGACAGGCCTTCGAGAAAAACTGTTTTTT	CASSSQTGLREKLFF
TRBV6-6	-	TRBJ1-5	TRBD1	TGTGCCAGCACCACGGACAGGGGAGGCAATCAGCCCCAGCATTTT	CASTTDRGGNQPQHF
TRBV7-9	medium-sized	TRBJ1-1	-	TGTGCCAGCAGCTTAGACATGAACACTGAAGCTTTCTTT	CASSLDMNTEAFF
TRBV14	-	TRBJ2-3	-	TGTGCCAGCAGCCAAATACGGTTCGATACGCAGTATTTT	CASSQIRFDTQYF
TRBV19	-	TRBJ1-2	-	TGTGCCAGTAGTCTCCAACAGGGTTTCATTAACTATGGCTACACCTTC	CASSLQQGFINYGYTF
TRBV19	-	TRBJ2-3	TRBD2	TGTGCCAGTAGTCCCCGACTAGCGGGGGGGCTAGCAGATACGCAGTATTTT	CASSPRLAGGLADTQYF
TRBV2	few	TRBJ1-4	-	TGTGCCAGCAGTCTTTCGACAGCCCCTAATGAAAAACTGTTTTTT	CASSLSTAPNEKLFF
TRBV21-1	-	TRBJ1-4	-	TGTGCCAGCAGCAAACGGGTCCACTATTACGGGACTGAAGGGCAAAAACTGTTTTTT	CASSKRVHYYGTEGQKLFF
TRBV19	once	TRBJ1-1	-	TGTGCCAGTAGTATAGGTGGGGCACCCGCTGAAGCTTTCTTT	CASSIGGAPAEAFF
TRBV5-1	-	TRBJ2-1	TRBD1	TGCGCCAGCAGGTACAGGGGGTTGATCAATGAGCAGTTCTTC	CASRYRGLINEQFF
TRBV5-1	-	TRBJ1-5	-	TGCGCCAGCAGCGTCAGGGTGGGGCAGCCCCAGCATTTT	CASSVRVGQPQHF
TRBV30	-	TRBJ2-3	-	TGTGCCTGGAGTTCGCTAGCGAAAAGCACAGATACGCAGTATTTT	CAWSSLAKSTDTQYF
TRBV10-3	-	TRBJ1-1	TRBD1	TGTGCCGCCCGGACAGGGGGTGGCACTGAAGCTTTCTTT	CAARTGGGTEAFF
TRBV2	once	TRBJ1-1	-	TGTGCCAGCAGTTCCGACAGGAACACTGAAGCTTTCTTT	CASSSDRNTEAFF
TRBV28	-	TRBJ1-1	-	TGTGCCACCAGACCTCCGGGGGGGGCACGGACTGAAGCTTTCTTT	CATRPPGGARTEAFF
TRBV14	-	TRBJ2-2	-	TGTGCCAGCAGCCGGGACAAAAACACCGGGGAGCTGTTTTTT	CASSRDKNTGELFF
TRBV27	-	TRBJ1-2	TRBD1	TGTGCCAGCAGTCGACAGGGGCCTATGGTCGAAGATGGCTACACCTTC	CASSRQGPMVEDGYTF
TRBV5-1	-	TRBJ1-2	-	TGCGCCAGCAGCTTGGCCAAGGGCCCCCAGGGCCTCAAGAATGGCTACACCTTC	CASSLAKGPQGLKNGYTF
TRBV6-5	-	TRBJ1-2	TRBD1	TGTGCCAGCTGGGGCAGGGGGAACTATGGCTACACCTTC	CASWGRGNYGYTF
TRBV7-9	-	TRBJ1-6	-	TGTGCCAGCAGCCCGGGTCTTTATAATTCACCCCTCCACTTT	CASSPGLYNSPLHF
TRBV11-3	-	TRBJ1-6	TRBD1	TGTGCCAGCACCCGGACAGGGTCAGACTCACCCCTCCACTTT	CASTRTGSDSPLHF
TRBV9	-	TRBJ2-2	TRBD2	TGTGCCAGCAGCCCCGGACTAGGTTTAACCGGGGAGCTGTTTTTT	CASSPGLGLTGELFF
TRBV28	-	TRBJ1-1	-	TGTGCCAACAGAGCTAGGGGCCGGGACACTGAAGCTTTCTTT	CANRARGRDTEAFF
TRBV2	-	TRBJ1-5	TRBD1	TGTGCCAGCTTACGGGACAGGGGCAATCAGCCCCAGCATTTT	CASLRDRGNQPQHF
TRBV9	-	TRBJ2-5	TRBD2	TGTGCCAGCAGCCCCCGGGGACTAGCCCGAGAGACCCAGTACTTC	CASSPRGLARETQYF
TRBV7-9	-	TRBJ2-1	TRBD2	TGTGCCAGTACCGGGACTAGCGGGGGGCCTAATGAGCAGTTCTTC	CASTGTSGGPNEQFF
TRBV4-1	-	TRBJ1-1	TRBD1	TGCGCCAGCAGCCAAGATCAGGGGACAGCAGGGAACGAAGCTTTCTTT	CASSQDQGTAGNEAFF
TRBV6-5	-	TRBJ1-2	-	TGTGCCAGCAGTTACACAGGGCATCGTAACTATGGCTACACCTTC	CASSYTGHRNYGYTF
TRBV28	-	TRBJ1-1	TRBD1	TGTGCCAGCAGTTTGACAGGGACCACTGAAGCTTTCTTT	CASSLTGTTEAFF
TRBV5-3	-	TRBJ1-5	-	TGTGCCAGAAGCCGTCGTGGACTGCTGGGGGGAACCAATCAGCCCCAGCATTTT	CARSRRGLLGGTNQPQHF
TRBV2	-	TRBJ1-1	TRBD1	TGTGCCAGCTCTAGGACAGGGGGCCCTAACACTGAAGCTTTCTTT	CASSRTGGPNTEAFF